Following are 30 T cell receptor beta chains from one sample sequenced in a study of T cell responses to AZD1222 COVID-19 vaccine. Profiling relied on immunoSEQ multiplex PCR, and the TCRdb table lists in-frame clones only, not all of them. The data hold 180,000 or so clones, with around 93% observed a single time. The source was peripheral blood, collected 28 days after the second dose of the MenACWY control vaccine. Source of these receptors: an adult who received the MenACWY meningococcal vaccine as a control.

The gene calls are TRBV15 and TRBJ2-6, with 10 positions matching TRBD1. The ends lost 3 bases at V and 3 bases at J; junction bases unmatched: 2. The CDR3 is 16 amino acids. Per germline, CDR1 LNHNV and CDR2 YYDKDF (reference sequence). The CDR3 loop reads CATSRDRGFGANVLTF. The CDR3 coding sequence is TGTGCCACCAGCAGGGACAGGGGGTTTGGGGCCAACGTCCTGACTTTC.

The rearrangement uses TRBV7-9 and TRBJ1-5; 7 positions agree with TRBD1. The CDR3 loop spans 16 amino acids. Per the germline V gene, CDR1 is SEHNR and CDR2 is FQNEAQ (reference sequence). The trim removed 7 bases at V and 8 bases at J, leaving 17 bases unmatched. The CDR3 bases are TGTGCCAGCACCCTAGGGGGAGGGGGCTTGGGTGAGCCCCAGCATTTT. Protein sequence: CASTLGGGGLGEPQHF.

The rearrangement links TRBV3-1 (or the pseudogene TRBV3-2) to TRBJ2-7; 7 bases are shared with TRBD1. This CDR3 has 16 amino acids. Germline trimming cut 2 bases from V and 6 bases from J; bases unmatched to any gene: 13. Germline V CDR1 and CDR2: LGHDT, YNNKEL (reference sequence). The CDR3 bases are TGTGCCAGCAGCCAATTCCCCGAGACAGGGTTCGGCGAGCAGTACTTC. Its protein is CASSQFPETGFGEQYF.

This clone was found once. The chain is built from TRBV28 and TRBJ1-1; D ambiguous. This CDR3 is built from 14 residues. CDR1 is MDHEN and CDR2 is SYDVKM in the germline V gene. Trimming shortened V by 6 bases and J by 1 base, and 12 bases separated the two germline ends. Here the CDR3 DNA reads TGTGCCAGCAGCCTCGCGGGTGGGAACACTGAAGCTTTCTTT. Residues: CASSLAGGNTEAFF.

Written as DNA, the CDR3 is TGTGCCAGCAGCTCCTCGTCGGGAAGAATAGCTGAAGCTTTCTTT. This codes for CASSSSSGRIAEAFF. The chain is built from TRBV3-1 (or the pseudogene TRBV3-2) and TRBJ1-1; D not resolved. V lost 5 bases and J lost 6, with 19 bases in between. This CDR3 spans 15 amino acids. Germline assignment: CDR1 LGHDT and CDR2 YNNKEL (reference sequence).

This clone showed up just once. This rearrangement joins TRBV27 to TRBJ1-2; D possibly corresponds to TRBD1 (6 bases). Germline V lookup: CDR1 MNHEY, CDR2 SMNVEV (reference sequence). With 0 bases removed from V and 4 bases from J, the gap between germline ends came to 18 bases. The CDR3 loop spans 17 amino acids. CDR3 DNA: TGTGCCAGCAGTTTATCGAATGTGGGGGCGGGTAGCTATGGCTACACCTTC. Protein sequence: CASSLSNVGAGSYGYTF.

The chain employs TRBV5-4 and TRBJ2-3; D tentatively fits TRBD1 or TRBD2 (5 bases each). Between the trimmed V and J ends, which lost 3 bases and 3 bases, there was a span of 11 bases. CDR3 length: 14 amino acids. The V gene's germline CDR1 is SGHNT and CDR2 YYREEE (reference sequence). CDR3: CASSWDVGTDTQYF. CDR3 nucleotide sequence: TGTGCCAGCAGCTGGGACGTGGGGACAGATACGCAGTATTTT.

This chain joins TRBV24-1 and TRBJ2-3; D perhaps matches TRBD2 (6 bases). V lost 4 bases and J 4 bases, leaving 11 bases between the germline ends. The CDR3 spans 14 residues. In germline, CDR1 is KGHDR, CDR2 SFDVKD. The CDR3 region is CATSEAGRADTQYF. CDR3 nucleotides: TGTGCCACCAGTGAGGCGGGGAGAGCAGATACGCAGTATTTT.

This clone was found a few times. The V and J genes are TRBV19 and TRBJ1-5; tentative D call: TRBD1 (6 bases). Deletions cut 4 bases from V and 0 bases from J, with 13 bases between. Germline V lookup: CDR1 LNHDA, CDR2 SQIVND (reference sequence). The CDR3 runs to 16 residues. CDR3: CASSTLGGNSNQPQHF. CDR3 sequence (DNA): TGTGCCAGTAGTACCCTAGGGGGGAATAGCAATCAGCCCCAGCATTTT.

This CDR3 reads CASSRQGGSYEQYF. The DNA of the CDR3 is TGTGCCAGCAGTCGACAGGGTGGGTCCTACGAGCAGTACTTC. The chain carries TRBV3-1 (or the pseudogene TRBV3-2) and TRBJ2-7; 7 bases are a match to TRBD1. V lost 6 bases, J lost 1 base, and 6 bases stayed unmatched. Per germline, CDR1 LGHDT and CDR2 YNNKEL (reference sequence). The CDR3 sequence is 14 residues long.

The rearrangement links TRBV7-9 to TRBJ2-2, with TRBD1 matching over 7 bases. The CDR3 is 15 residues long. Per the germline V gene, CDR1 is SEHNR and CDR2 is FQNEAQ (reference sequence). J lost 2 bases, V lost 6 bases, and 6 bases had no gene match. DNA of the CDR3: TGTGCCAGCAGACCTACAGGGGCCAACACCGGGGAGCTGTTTTTT. Protein sequence: CASRPTGANTGELFF.

The J gene is TRBJ2-3, the V gene TRBV28, with D tentatively TRBD1 (7 bases). From germline, CDR1 is MDHEN and CDR2 SYDVKM. Trimming removed 5 bases from V and 2 bases from J, with 14 bases in between. The CDR3 spans 15 residues. CDR3 sequence: CASSPGGSSTDTQYF. CDR3 nucleotides: TGTGCCAGCAGTCCAGGGGGGTCGTCCACAGATACGCAGTATTTT.

The chain recombines TRBV28 with TRBJ1-5; tentative D call: TRBD1 (5 bases). The germline V and J ends were trimmed by 2 bases and 7 bases, with 15 bases remaining between them. CDR3 length: 15 amino acids. From germline, CDR1 is MDHEN and CDR2 SYDVKM. This CDR3 reads CASSLEGNGRQPQHF. DNA for the CDR3: TGTGCCAGCAGTTTAGAGGGGAACGGCAGACAGCCCCAGCATTTT.

The J gene is TRBJ2-1, the V gene TRBV20-1; 7 bases are a match to TRBD2. With V trimmed by 3 bases and J by 11 bases, 4 bases remained unmatched. CDR3 size: 11 residues. The germline V gene encodes CDR1 DFQATT and CDR2 SNEGSKA (reference sequence). DNA for the CDR3: TGCAGTGCTAGCGAAGCGGGGAAGCAGTTCTTC. This sequence encodes CSASEAGKQFF.

As DNA, the CDR3 is TGTGCCTCAACGACAGGCGTGAACACTGAAGCTTTCTTT. Its protein is CASTTGVNTEAFF. The J gene is TRBJ1-1, the V gene TRBV28; tentatively, D is TRBD1 (6 bases). Between the trimmed V and J ends, which lost 11 bases and 0 bases, there was a span of 13 bases. Per germline, CDR1 MDHEN and CDR2 SYDVKM. The CDR3 runs to 13 residues.

J is TRBJ1-2 and V is TRBV20-1; D ambiguous. CDR3 size: 11 residues. Germline CDR1 reads DFQATT; CDR2 reads SNEGSKA (reference sequence). V shed 5 bases and J shed 4 bases, with 8 bases lying between them. CDR3: CSALIAYGYTF. The CDR3 coding sequence is TGCAGTGCTCTCATCGCCTATGGCTACACCTTC.

This chain joins TRBV19 and TRBJ1-2; D is perhaps TRBD1 (6 bases). The CDR3 runs 13 residues. Trimming took off 6 bases at V and 10 bases at J, with 18 bases between the two ends. CDR1 is LNHDA, CDR2 SQIVND, per germline (reference sequence). This CDR3 reads CASRGTTGRDYTF. CDR3 DNA: TGTGCCAGTAGAGGAACCACAGGGCGGGACTACACCTTC.

The chain combines TRBV2 with TRBJ1-4, with 8 bases fitting TRBD1. This CDR3 region has 15 residues. Trimming at V came to 6 bases and at J to 7 bases, leaving 10 bases not matched to a gene. CDR1 is SNHLY, CDR2 FYNNEI, per germline. The CDR3 region has the DNA TGTGCCAGCAGAGTACAGGGGGGACACGGTGAAAAACTGTTTTTT. Its translation is CASRVQGGHGEKLFF.

The V gene is TRBV5-6, the J gene TRBJ1-2; 7 bases fit TRBD1. Per the germline V gene, CDR1 is SGHDT and CDR2 is YYEEEE. The CDR3 has 16 residues. V was clipped by 3 bases and J by 3 bases; unmatched bases: 11. CDR3 residues: CASSSAGTDIYYGYTF. As DNA, the CDR3 is TGTGCCAGCAGCTCCGCCGGGACAGATATATACTATGGCTACACCTTC.

The CDR3 nucleotides read TGCGCCAGCAGCCACGGGGGCACTAACACTGAAGCTTTCTTT. It encodes CASSHGGTNTEAFF. This chain links TRBV4-1 with TRBJ1-1, with D possibly being TRBD1 (6 bases). The germline gives CDR1 MGHRA, CDR2 YSYEKL. The ends were cut back, 3 bases at V and 2 bases at J, with 10 bases in the middle. The CDR3 sequence is 14 residues long.

As DNA, the CDR3 is TGTGCCAGCAGCTTAACCCGAAGGGACATTCAGTACTTC. Translation gives CASSLTRRDIQYF. The chain recombines TRBV7-2 with TRBJ2-4; no definite D call. The V end was cut by 2 bases, the J end by 8 bases, with 10 bases between. CDR3 length: 13 residues. CDR1 and CDR2 from the germline V gene are SGHTA and FQGNSA.

This rearrangement joins TRBV7-2 to TRBJ1-5; no definite D call. Germline V gene sequence: CDR1 SGHTA, CDR2 FQGNSA. This CDR3 spans 15 amino acids. Deletions cut 5 bases from V and 0 bases from J, with 11 bases between. CDR3 sequence: CASSRGGSSNQPQHF. In DNA form, the CDR3 reads TGTGCCAGCAGCCGGGGTGGGAGTAGCAATCAGCCCCAGCATTTT.

The chain combines TRBV19 with TRBJ2-1; 7 positions agree with TRBD2. With V trimmed by 4 bases and J by 0 bases, 6 bases remained unmatched. CDR3 length: 16 residues. Germline CDR1 is LNHDA and CDR2 is SQIVND (reference sequence). As DNA, the CDR3 is TGTGCCAGTAGTAACGGCGGGGGTAGCTCCTACAATGAGCAGTTCTTC. Residues: CASSNGGGSSYNEQFF.

This chain connects TRBV5-6 to TRBJ2-2; the D is unclear. Trimming cost V 0 bases and J 0 bases, with 9 bases left between them. Germline lookup yields CDR1 SGHDT and CDR2 YYEEEE. The CDR3 loop spans 16 amino acids. The CDR3 here is CASSLVWQSNTGELFF. Written as DNA, the CDR3 is TGTGCCAGCAGCTTGGTTTGGCAGTCGAACACCGGGGAGCTGTTTTTT.

The chain uses TRBV16 and TRBJ1-2, with 7 bases identical to TRBD1. The CDR3 is 15 amino acids. CDR1 is KGHSY and CDR2 is FQNENV in the germline V gene. V trimming: 4 bases; J trimming: 2 bases; junction bases outside the gene matches: 7. The CDR3 DNA is TGTGCCAGCAGCCCGGACAGGAAAGCGAACTATGGCTACACCTTC. The encoded protein is CASSPDRKANYGYTF. Based on the CDR3 plus reference TRBV16 and TRBJ1-2, the full variable domain is GEEVAQTPKHLVRGEGQKAKLYCAPIKGHSYVFWYQQVLKNEFKFLISFQNENVFDETGMPKERFSAKCLPNSPCSLEIQATKLEDSAVYFCASSPDRKANYGYTFGSGTRLTVV.

This clone was seen once. V usage is TRBV2 and J usage is TRBJ1-1, with TRBD1 matching 7 bases. The V gene end was trimmed by 6 bases and the J gene end by 7 bases; junction bases not matched to a gene: 11. The CDR3 extends over 14 amino acids. Germline values: CDR1 SNHLY, CDR2 FYNNEI. CDR3 amino acids: CASSETGVTGEAFF. CDR3 coding DNA: TGTGCCAGCAGCGAAACAGGGGTAACCGGTGAAGCTTTCTTT.

The V gene is TRBV7-3, the J gene TRBJ2-3, with D hard to call. The CDR3 consists of 16 residues. CDR1 and CDR2 (germline): SGHTA, FQGTGA. The germline V and J ends were trimmed by 1 base and 0 bases, with 11 bases remaining between them. The CDR3 here is CASSLNPLPSTDTQYF. Written as DNA, the CDR3 is TGTGCCAGCAGCTTAAATCCCCTACCTAGCACAGATACGCAGTATTTT.

This sequence joins TRBV18 and TRBJ1-4; no reliable D call. Germline loops: CDR1 KGHSH, CDR2 LQKENI. The CDR3 loop spans 15 amino acids. Trimming shortened V by 6 bases and J by 3 bases, and 14 bases separated the two germline ends. In nucleotides, the CDR3 is TGTGCCAGCTCTACCTACCGGGAGGCTAATGAAAAACTGTTTTTT. Translation: CASSTYREANEKLFF.

The chain links TRBV4-1 to TRBJ1-5; 12 positions agree with TRBD1. V shed 3 bases, J shed 6 bases, and the junction held 3 bases outside the gene matches. The length of the CDR3 is 15 residues. Germline V gene data show CDR1 as MGHRA and CDR2 as YSYEKL. In nucleotides, the CDR3 is TGCGCCAGCAGCCAGGGACAGGGGGCAAGTCAGCCCCAGCATTTT. Amino acid sequence: CASSQGQGASQPQHF.

This chain links TRBV28 with TRBJ1-4; 8 nucleotides line up with TRBD1. Germline CDR1 reads MDHEN; CDR2 reads SYDVKM. V shed 2 bases and J 5 bases; nucleotides not matched to a gene: 1. CDR3 length: 14 amino acids. For the CDR3, the DNA is TGTGCCAGCAGTTTAGGACAGGGCAATGAAAAACTGTTTTTT. The encoded protein is CASSLGQGNEKLFF.